This T cell receptor (beta chain) is drawn from a study of blood T cells in healthy people across ages. Points from the study as a whole: What prevented conclusive comparison of naive and antigen-experienced cells was that PBMCs were unsorted. Nothing was known about donor CMV status, and this possibly confounded expanded clonotype changes.

This clonotype was seen only a few times. Antigen unknown. Germline V gene sequence: CDR1 SGHVS, CDR2 FNYEAQ. Between the trimmed V and J ends, which lost 5 bases and 0 bases, there was a span of 11 bases. CDR3 length: 16 residues. Together with a sample-barcoded 5' primer, a J-beta primer mix was included in a second PCR lasting about 7 to 12 cycles. TCRdb re-called the 5' RACE reads with MiXCR, one entry per CDR3 protein. The sample comprises about 400,000 distinct CDR3 sequences, 45% to 65% of which are singletons, and 45% to 65% rests with the top ten. Peripheral blood samples of roughly 9.9 milliliters were drawn from each donor. Researchers report isolating at least 6 million PBMCs per sample.

This chain links TRBV7-6 with TRBJ2-6; possibly TRBD1 for D (6 bases). The sequenced material came from blood. This receptor was taken from a man aged 60-69 years in good health. CDR3 amino acids: CASSPDRFSGANVLTF. The DNA for the CDR3 is TGTGCCAGCAGCCCGGACAGATTCTCTGGGGCCAACGTCCTGACTTTC.